One sample yielded the 32 T cell receptor beta chains listed below, sequenced in a study of blood T cell repertoires in COVID-19. Assay: immunoSEQ multiplex PCR; the TCRdb copy retains only in-frame clones and omits some. Among approximately 190,000 clones listed, about 80% were seen once. Specimen: peripheral blood. These receptor sequences come from a man between 60 and 75 years old with acute or convalescent COVID-19.

A few counts support this clone. The chain combines TRBV9 with TRBJ1-4; 7 bases match TRBD1. Unmatched junction bases numbered 8, after V lost 2 bases and J lost 7 bases. CDR1 is SGDLS, CDR2 YYNGEE, per germline. This CDR3 spans 15 amino acids. The CDR3 region has the DNA TGTGCCAGCAGCGTCGGGGACAGCCGGGGTGAAAAACTGTTTTTT. Its protein product is CASSVGDSRGEKLFF. Full variable domain (rest looked up from reference TRBV9 and TRBJ1-4): DSGVTQTPKHLITATGQRVTLRCSPRSGDLSVYWYQQSLDQGLQFLIQYYNGEERAKGNILERFSAQQFPDLHSELNLSSLELGDSALYFCASSVGDSRGEKLFFGSGTQLSVL.

The rearrangement links TRBV5-6 to TRBJ2-7, with 10 bases that match TRBD2. J gave up 3 bases and V 4 bases, and 4 bases lay outside the gene matches. Per germline, CDR1 SGHDT and CDR2 YYEEEE. The CDR3 loop spans 14 amino acids. CDR3 sequence reads: CASSGTSEVYEQYF. The CDR3 DNA sequence: TGTGCCAGCAGCGGGACTAGCGAGGTCTACGAGCAGTACTTC.

CDR3 sequence (DNA): TGTGCCAGCAGCTTAGCAGGGGGTGTCGGAAACACCATATATTTT. It encodes CASSLAGGVGNTIYF. V is TRBV7-2 and J is TRBJ1-3; the D gene is possibly TRBD1 (6 bases). Germline CDR1 is SGHTA and CDR2 is FQGNSA. Trimming left V 0 bases short and J 4 bases short, with 10 bases between. CDR3 size: 15 residues.

The genes are TRBV6-5 and TRBJ1-5, with D perhaps TRBD1 (6 bases). This CDR3 spans 15 amino acids. Germline V lookup: CDR1 MNHEY, CDR2 SVGAGI. The ends were cut back, 0 bases at V and 6 bases at J, with 12 bases in the middle. The CDR3 loop is CASSYSSQGVQPQHF. The CDR3 nucleotides are TGTGCCAGCAGTTACTCATCACAGGGTGTTCAGCCCCAGCATTTT.

For the CDR3, the DNA is TGTGCCAGCAGGGGAGGCCAAAGCACAGATACGCAGTATTTT. Translated, it gives CASRGGQSTDTQYF. The chain employs TRBV28 and TRBJ2-3; tentative D call: TRBD2 (6 bases). The V and J ends lost 6 bases and 0 bases respectively, with 10 bases between them. Looked up from germline, CDR1 is MDHEN and CDR2 is SYDVKM. CDR3 length: 14 amino acids. Full variable domain (missing parts from reference TRBV28 and TRBJ2-3): DVKVTQSSRYLVKRTGEKVFLECVQDMDHENMFWYRQDPGLGLRLIYFSYDVKMKEKGDIPEGYSVSREKKERFSLILESASTNQTSMYLCASRGGQSTDTQYFGPGTRLTVL.

The chain couples TRBV7-3 to TRBJ2-2, with D perhaps matching TRBD1 (6 bases). Trimming shortened V by 5 bases and J by 11 bases, and 15 bases separated the two germline ends. The germline gives CDR1 SGHTA, CDR2 FQGTGA. The CDR3 sequence is 13 residues long. DNA of the CDR3: TGTGCCAGCAGCCCACAGGGCGGCGGCGAGCTGTTTTTT. Translated, it gives CASSPQGGGELFF.

The table lists this clone with a few counts. The chain combines TRBV11-2 with TRBJ2-4; D is undetermined. Looked up from germline, CDR1 is SGHAT and CDR2 is FQNNGV. Trimming cost V 6 bases and J 7 bases, with 13 bases left between them. This CDR3 contains 13 residues. The DNA for the CDR3 is TGTGCCAGCAGGCACTCGCCTTCGAACATTCAGTACTTC. It is translated as CASRHSPSNIQYF. Using reference TRBV11-2 and TRBJ2-4 for the parts outside the CDR3, the full variable domain is EAGVAQSPRYKIIEKRQSVAFWCNPISGHATLYWYQQILGQGPKLLIQFQNNGVVDDSQLPKDRFSAERLKGVDSTLKIQPAKLEDSAVYLCASRHSPSNIQYFGAGTRLSVL.

The chain couples TRBV29-1 to TRBJ2-2; D might be TRBD2 (6 bases). CDR1 is SQVTM, CDR2 ANQGSEA, per germline. The CDR3 is 12 residues long. The V end lost 2 bases, the J end lost 5 bases, and 6 bases lay between the germline ends. CDR3 amino acids: CSVERGTGELFF. The CDR3 nucleotides read TGCAGCGTTGAACGGGGGACCGGGGAGCTGTTTTTT.

V is TRBV9 and J is TRBJ2-5; D ambiguous. Germline V CDR1 and CDR2: SGDLS, YYNGEE. V lost 0 bases and J lost 0, with 9 bases in between. This CDR3 has 15 residues. This CDR3 reads CASSVDFRYQETQYF. The CDR3 nucleotides read TGTGCCAGCAGCGTAGATTTCAGGTACCAAGAGACCCAGTACTTC.

The genes are TRBV30 and TRBJ2-3, with D unclear. Germline CDR1 reads GTSNPN; CDR2 reads SVGIG (reference sequence). V gave up 1 base and J gave up 8 bases, with 10 bases separating them. The CDR3 sequence is 12 residues long. The CDR3 bases are TGTGCCTGGAGTGGGTCCCTACGTACGCAGTATTTT. As protein: CAWSGSLRTQYF.

The rearrangement uses TRBV2 and TRBJ1-3; D is undetermined. The CDR3 sequence is 16 residues long. Trimming removed 3 bases from V and 1 base from J, with 13 bases in between. Germline assignment: CDR1 SNHLY and CDR2 FYNNEI. The CDR3 DNA is TGTGCCAGCAGTGAGTCTCGTGCCGGTTCTGGAAACACCATATATTTT. It translates to CASSESRAGSGNTIYF.

The chain is built from TRBV7-9 and TRBJ2-3, with 8 nucleotides matching TRBD2. The germline V gene encodes CDR1 SEHNR and CDR2 FQNEAQ (reference sequence). The CDR3 contains 16 residues. The V and J ends lost 2 bases and 0 bases, in that order; junction bases with no gene match: 4. Written as DNA, the CDR3 is TGTGCCAGCAGCTTAATAGCGGGGACTAGCACAGATACGCAGTATTTT. It is translated as CASSLIAGTSTDTQYF.

This clone was recorded a few times. CDR3 sequence (DNA): TGTGCCAGCAGTCCTACAGGGTATAGCAATCAGCCCCAGCATTTT. This sequence encodes CASSPTGYSNQPQHF. This chain joins TRBV2 and TRBJ1-5; the D gene is possibly TRBD1 (6 bases). This CDR3 is 15 amino acids long. CDR1 and CDR2 (germline): SNHLY, FYNNEI. Trimming cost V 5 bases and J 0 bases, with 11 bases left between them.

The gene calls are TRBV19 and TRBJ2-1; weak D call: TRBD2 (5 bases). Germline CDR1 reads LNHDA; CDR2 reads SQIVND (reference sequence). V was shortened by 3 bases and J by 7 bases, with 10 bases between the two germline ends. The CDR3 covers 13 residues. DNA for the CDR3: TGTGCCAGTAGTATCGGTCGAGGGAATGAGCAGTTCTTC. Encoded protein: CASSIGRGNEQFF.

The chain couples TRBV2 to TRBJ2-2; possibly TRBD2 for D (6 bases). The V and J ends lost 4 bases and 7 bases respectively, with 16 bases between them. The CDR3 runs to 15 residues. Germline V gene sequence: CDR1 SNHLY, CDR2 FYNNEI. As DNA, the CDR3 is TGTGCCAGCAGTGGGGAGGCTAGAAGAGGCGGGGAGCTGTTTTTT. Amino acid sequence: CASSGEARRGGELFF. The full variable domain, in which reference TRBV2 and TRBJ2-2 provide the parts outside the CDR3, is EPEVTQTPSHQVTQMGQEVILRCVPISNHLYFYWYRQILGQKVEFLVSFYNNEISEKSEIFDDQFSVERPDGSNFTLKIRSTKLEDSAMYFCASSGEARRGGELFFGEGSRLTVL.

The V gene is TRBV19, the J gene TRBJ1-2; 7 nucleotides align to TRBD1. V shed 9 bases and J 3 bases; nucleotides not matched to a gene: 7. Germline lookup yields CDR1 LNHDA and CDR2 SQIVND (reference sequence). The CDR3 runs 13 residues. For the CDR3, the DNA is TGTGCCAGCCTACAGGGGCAATACTATGGCTACACCTTC. As protein: CASLQGQYYGYTF. The entire variable domain, with the rest obtained from reference TRBV19 and TRBJ1-2, is as follows: DGGITQSPKYLFRKEGQNVTLSCEQNLNHDAMYWYRQDPGQGLRLIYYSQIVNDFQKGDIAEGYSVSREKKESFPLTVTSAQKNPTAFYLCASLQGQYYGYTFGSGTRLTVV.

The chain is built from TRBV9 and TRBJ1-2; no reliable D call. The germline V and J ends were trimmed by 0 bases and 4 bases, with 13 bases remaining between them. The CDR3 consists of 15 residues. From germline, CDR1 is SGDLS and CDR2 YYNGEE. The DNA of the CDR3 is TGTGCCAGCAGCGTAGATGGCAGGATTGCCTATGGCTACACCTTC. Translated: CASSVDGRIAYGYTF.

This clone turned up a few times. The chain has TRBV4-1 and TRBJ1-4; D is undetermined. Per the germline V gene, CDR1 is MGHRA and CDR2 is YSYEKL. CDR3 length: 17 amino acids. V lost 3 bases and J 6 bases, leaving 20 bases between the germline ends. The CDR3 reads CASSQRVAGRWHEKLFF. The CDR3 DNA is TGCGCCAGCAGCCAGAGGGTGGCCGGGCGGTGGCATGAAAAACTGTTTTTT.

The count of this clone is one. This rearrangement joins TRBV19 to TRBJ1-2, with D perhaps TRBD1 (5 bases). V lost 6 bases, J lost 8 bases, and 19 bases lay in between. Germline loops: CDR1 LNHDA, CDR2 SQIVND (reference sequence). The CDR3 sequence is 14 residues long. The CDR3 loop reads CASRDTNRLGGYTF. CDR3 DNA sequence: TGTGCCAGTAGGGACACGAACAGGCTCGGGGGCTACACCTTC.

The J gene is TRBJ1-6, the V gene TRBV7-9; no definite D call. Germline V CDR1 and CDR2: SEHNR, FQNEAQ (reference sequence). The CDR3 contains 12 residues. V lost 2 bases and J 9 bases, leaving 5 bases between the germline ends. CDR3 in amino acids: CASSLTGSPLHF. DNA of the CDR3: TGTGCCAGCAGCTTAACTGGTTCACCCCTCCACTTT. Using reference TRBV7-9 and TRBJ1-6 for the parts outside the CDR3, the full variable domain is DTGVSQNPRHKITKRGQNVTFRCDPISEHNRLYWYRQTLGQGPEFLTYFQNEAQLEKSRLLSDRFSAERPKGSFSTLEIQRTEQGDSAMYLCASSLTGSPLHFGNGTRLTVT.

CDR3 DNA: TGCGCCAGCAGCCAAACGACTAGCGGTCAATACAATGAGCAGTTCTTC. This gives the protein CASSQTTSGQYNEQFF. J is TRBJ2-1 and V is TRBV4-1, with 9 bases identical to TRBD2. V lost 2 bases to trimming and J lost 4 bases; unmatched junction nucleotides: 6. CDR1 and CDR2 (germline): MGHRA, YSYEKL. The CDR3 has 16 amino acids.

This rearrangement joins TRBV5-4 to TRBJ2-3, with TRBD2 matching over 7 bases. Trimming cost V 2 bases and J 3 bases; bases outside gene matches: 9. Per germline, CDR1 SGHNT and CDR2 YYREEE (reference sequence). This CDR3 spans 16 amino acids. The CDR3 reads CASSFLVGGGTDTQYF. CDR3 bases: TGTGCCAGCAGCTTTCTTGTGGGGGGGGGAACAGATACGCAGTATTTT.

V gene TRBV6-2 or TRBV6-3 combines with J gene TRBJ1-5, with D perhaps TRBD1 (5 bases). This CDR3 spans 15 amino acids. Between the trimmed V and J ends, which lost 2 bases and 3 bases, there was a span of 11 bases. Germline loops: CDR1 MNHEY, CDR2 SVGEGT. The CDR3 DNA reads as TGTGCCAGCAGTTACCTGGGGGGATCCAATCAGCCCCAGCATTTT. Its translation is CASSYLGGSNQPQHF.

The V gene is TRBV7-9, the J gene TRBJ1-6; D might be TRBD1 (6 bases). Germline CDR1 SEHNR, CDR2 FQNEAQ (reference sequence). V shed 4 bases and J shed 6 bases, with 10 bases lying between them. This CDR3 has 14 residues. The CDR3 bases are TGTGCCAGCAGCTCGGACAGATTTAATTCACCCCTCCACTTT. Protein sequence: CASSSDRFNSPLHF. The full variable domain, in which reference TRBV7-9 and TRBJ1-6 provide the parts outside the CDR3, is DTGVSQNPRHKITKRGQNVTFRCDPISEHNRLYWYRQTLGQGPEFLTYFQNEAQLEKSRLLSDRFSAERPKGSFSTLEIQRTEQGDSAMYLCASSSDRFNSPLHFGNGTRLTVT.

This clone was detected once. This chain connects TRBV7-2 to TRBJ2-7; D unclear. V lost 1 base and J 3 bases, leaving 7 bases between the germline ends. This CDR3 is 13 amino acids long. Germline V gene data show CDR1 as SGHTA and CDR2 as FQGNSA. This CDR3 reads CASSLDTLYEQYF. The CDR3 region has the DNA TGTGCCAGCAGCTTAGACACGCTCTACGAGCAGTACTTC. The full variable domain, its missing parts supplied by reference TRBV7-2 and TRBJ2-7, is GAGVSQSPSNKVTEKGKDVELRCDPISGHTALYWYRQSLGQGLEFLIYFQGNSAPDKSGLPSDRFSAERTGGSVSTLTIQRTQQEDSAVYLCASSLDTLYEQYFGPGTRLTVT.

The chain recombines TRBV3-1 (or the pseudogene TRBV3-2) with TRBJ1-4; weak D call: TRBD1 (6 bases). The V and J ends lost 1 base and 5 bases respectively, with 17 bases between them. CDR3 length equals 17 residues. Germline lookup yields CDR1 LGHDT and CDR2 YNNKEL (reference sequence). CDR3 nucleotides: TGTGCCAGCAGCCAAGGTATCGGCAGGGGTGAGAATGAAAAACTGTTTTTT. Its protein product is CASSQGIGRGENEKLFF.

V and J are TRBV7-9 and TRBJ1-1; TRBD1 is a possible D gene (5 bases). Germline CDR1 reads SEHNR; CDR2 reads FQNEAQ (reference sequence). This CDR3 region has 15 residues. V was cut by 2 bases and J by 5 bases, with 15 bases left in between. The DNA for the CDR3 is TGTGCCAGCAGCTTATTCCTGGGGCGTAGGACTGAAGCTTTCTTT. This encodes CASSLFLGRRTEAFF. The full variable domain, with the rest looked up from reference TRBV7-9 and TRBJ1-1, is DTGVSQNPRHKITKRGQNVTFRCDPISEHNRLYWYRQTLGQGPEFLTYFQNEAQLEKSRLLSDRFSAERPKGSFSTLEIQRTEQGDSAMYLCASSLFLGRRTEAFFGQGTRLTVV.

V and J are TRBV5-1 and TRBJ1-2; possible D gene TRBD1, 6 bases. The germline V gene has CDR1 SGHRS and CDR2 YFSETQ. The CDR3 contains 14 residues. Trimming left V 1 base short and J 2 bases short, with 9 bases between. CDR3 residues: CASSLSQGNYGYTF. CDR3 nucleotide sequence: TGCGCCAGCAGCTTGTCTCAGGGGAACTATGGCTACACCTTC.

The rearrangement uses TRBV15 and TRBJ1-1, with a possible D match to TRBD1 (6 bases). This CDR3 region has 17 residues. V lost 0 bases and J lost 0, with 14 bases in between. CDR1 is LNHNV, CDR2 YYDKDF, per germline (reference sequence). CDR3 in amino acids: CATSRDRGGEVNTEAFF. The DNA for the CDR3 is TGTGCCACCAGCAGAGATCGAGGGGGAGAAGTGAACACTGAAGCTTTCTTT.

The V and J genes are TRBV20-1 and TRBJ1-5, with 8 nucleotides matching TRBD1. This CDR3 is 15 amino acids long. Trimming took 3 bases from V and 2 from J; bases not matched to a gene: 6. Germline values: CDR1 DFQATT, CDR2 SNEGSKA (reference sequence). The CDR3 nucleotides are TGCAGTGCTAGTACAGGGGGGTCAGGCAATCAGCCCCAGCATTTT. As protein: CSASTGGSGNQPQHF.

The chain uses TRBV2 and TRBJ2-2; D might be TRBD2 (6 bases). The CDR3 is 13 amino acids. V was clipped by 10 bases and J by 4 bases, with 13 bases between them. Germline assignment: CDR1 SNHLY and CDR2 FYNNEI. DNA of the CDR3: TGTGCCACCTTACGGGAGCCCACCGGGGAGCTGTTTTTT. This translates into CATLREPTGELFF. Combining the CDR3 with reference TRBV2 and TRBJ2-2 gives the whole variable domain EPEVTQTPSHQVTQMGQEVILRCVPISNHLYFYWYRQILGQKVEFLVSFYNNEISEKSEIFDDQFSVERPDGSNFTLKIRSTKLEDSAMYFCATLREPTGELFFGEGSRLTVL.

The chain recombines TRBV24-1 with TRBJ2-1; 9 positions match TRBD2. The germline CDR1 and CDR2 sequences are KGHDR and SFDVKD. V gave up 0 bases and J gave up 4 bases; unmatched junction bases: 3. The CDR3 has 16 amino acids. The CDR3 here is CATSDLNSGSYNEQFF. For the CDR3, the DNA is TGTGCCACCAGTGATTTGAATAGCGGGAGTTACAATGAGCAGTTCTTC.